This T cell receptor beta chain was recorded in a study of blood T cell repertoires in COVID-19. Study in general: The analysed material was cDNA or gDNA that came from T cells, B-cell-depleted T cells, or PBMCs.

As originally analysed: It was from reference gene primer amplification that nucleated cell counts were estimated. Generated by immunoSEQ multiplex PCR, the TCRdb table keeps only in-frame clones and is missing some. D and trimming were read from the DNA, whereas the V and J calls and clone size are those reported in that table. The sample includes about 480,000 clones, 87% of them seen just once. Germline V CDR1 and CDR2: MNHEY, SMNVEV (reference sequence). The CDR3 is 14 residues long. Trimming pared 6 bases from V and 7 bases from J, leaving 19 bases between. Residents of 24 US areas, aged about 18 to 95 years, made up the participants.

The chain has TRBV27 and TRBJ2-7; perhaps TRBD2 as D (6 bases). This TCR was recovered from a woman aged 18-35 years with acute COVID-19. Sequencing was performed on PBMCs or T cells enriched from blood (not recorded which). Here the CDR3 reads CASRAAGLGWEQYF. The DNA for the CDR3 is TGTGCCAGCAGGGCCGCGGGGCTGGGTTGGGAGCAGTACTTC.